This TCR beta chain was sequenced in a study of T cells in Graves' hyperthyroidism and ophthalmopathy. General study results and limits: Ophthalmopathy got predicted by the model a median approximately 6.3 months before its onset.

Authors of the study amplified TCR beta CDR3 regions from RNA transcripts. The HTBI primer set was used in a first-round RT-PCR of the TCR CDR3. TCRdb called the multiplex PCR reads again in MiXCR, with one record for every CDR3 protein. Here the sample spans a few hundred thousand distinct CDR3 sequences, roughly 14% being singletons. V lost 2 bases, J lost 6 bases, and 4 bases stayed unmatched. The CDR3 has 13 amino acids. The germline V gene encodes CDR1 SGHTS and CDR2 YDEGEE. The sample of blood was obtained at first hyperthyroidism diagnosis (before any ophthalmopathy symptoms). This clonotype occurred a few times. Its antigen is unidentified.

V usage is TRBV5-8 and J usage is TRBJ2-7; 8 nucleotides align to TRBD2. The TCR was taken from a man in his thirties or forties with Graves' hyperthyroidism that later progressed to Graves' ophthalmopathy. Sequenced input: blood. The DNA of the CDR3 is TGTGCCAGCAGCTTAGGACTAGCCTCCGAGCAGTACTTC. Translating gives CASSLGLASEQYF.